A selection of T cell receptor beta chains follows, all from one sample in a study of T-cell reconstitution after alpha-beta-depleted transplantation in children. TCRdb recomputed calls from the PCR reads with MiXCR, one row per CDR3 protein. Among about 110,000 distinct CDR3 sequences listed, approximately 6.9% were seen once. Sequencing used PBMCs, mostly from graft donor cells, obtained 360 days after TCRalphabeta/CD19-depleted stem cell transplant. The source of these receptors is a male patient aged 2-9 years who had a stem cell transplant for acute lymphoblastic leukemia, so the T cells may come from the graft donor. Each CDR3 is given without its conserved first and last residue. Fields, in order: D gene, J gene, V gene, CDR3 protein. D genes are given only for firm matches.

TRBD1 TRBJ2-3 TRBV12-5 ASGSTGILDTQY
NA TRBJ1-2 TRBV11-2 ASSSVRRSGGYT
TRBD1 TRBJ2-7 TRBV6-2/TRBV6-3 ASSWTGLGEQY
NA TRBJ2-1 TRBV7-9 ASKGGGSEQF
NA TRBJ1-5 TRBV19 ASSIKLSNQPQH
NA TRBJ1-3 TRBV7-2 ASSYNRESGNTIY
TRBD2 TRBJ2-2 TRBV28 ASSPGLAIGELF
TRBD2 TRBJ2-7 TRBV25-1 ASTEGGRPYEQY
NA TRBJ2-2 TRBV28 ASSFYREPGELF
NA TRBJ2-1 TRBV29-1 SVGGSEQF
NA TRBJ2-6 TRBV3-1 ASSQADGTGANVLT
NA TRBJ1-3 TRBV20-1 SAPPEGGDTIY
NA TRBJ2-5 TRBV6-1 ASSEDHRVKETQY
NA TRBJ2-5 TRBV7-2 ASSFDLQGYQETQY
NA TRBJ2-5 TRBV7-9 ASSLEGKETQY
NA TRBJ2-3 TRBV29-1 SVPSGGGGPDTQY
NA TRBJ1-3 TRBV3-1 ASSQESSRRGRNTIY
NA TRBJ2-7 TRBV13 ASSLVLAANEQY
TRBD2 TRBJ2-1 TRBV11-2 ASSPISSGRRLYNEQF
NA TRBJ2-7 TRBV28 ASSFTQELPSYEQY
TRBD1 TRBJ1-2 TRBV27 ASSTRDRESGGYT
NA TRBJ2-4 TRBV5-1 ASSLSVGKAKNIQY
NA TRBJ2-5 TRBV18 ASSPRTGIYRETQY
NA TRBJ1-3 TRBV5-6 ASSPHTGNTIY
TRBD2 TRBJ2-1 TRBV7-9 ASSQGTSGGDEQF
NA TRBJ1-1 TRBV3-1 ASSPGGTEAF
TRBD2 TRBJ2-5 TRBV28 ASSPTDLAGGQETQY
TRBD2 TRBJ2-7 TRBV6-5 ASSYSRRLAGPYEQY
NA TRBJ1-3 TRBV29-1 SVERRQSTNSGNTIY
NA TRBJ2-7 TRBV14 ASSQGREVGTSSYEQY
NA TRBJ2-7 TRBV7-8 ASSPRGLGGASYEQY
NA TRBJ1-4 TRBV7-9 ASTDGPNEKLF
TRBD2 TRBJ2-3 TRBV28 ASSFQRGAVVWDTQY
NA TRBJ1-1 TRBV11-2 ASSLDPAGSNTEAF
TRBD1 TRBJ1-2 TRBV27 ASSSWDSLDGYT
NA TRBJ2-1 TRBV6-5 ASSFVPGNEQF
NA TRBJ2-7 TRBV7-9 ASSLPGTSDYEQY
NA TRBJ2-7 TRBV20-1 SASKPSSSYEQY
TRBD1 TRBJ1-2 TRBV4-3 ASSQEWDRALYGYT
NA TRBJ2-1 TRBV9 ASSALAGEYNEQF
NA TRBJ1-1 TRBV28 ASSLWGRNTEAF
TRBD1 TRBJ2-5 TRBV28 ASSFGQEETQY
NA TRBJ2-7 TRBV7-9 ASSYDGASYEQY
NA TRBJ2-7 TRBV7-9 ASSPPRDAPYEQY
NA TRBJ1-2 TRBV7-9 ASSLVSANYGYT
TRBD1 TRBJ2-5 TRBV5-6 ASSYRGPRETQY
TRBD1 TRBJ1-5 TRBV4-1 ASSQVPTGTGNQPQH
TRBD2 TRBJ2-1 TRBV5-6 ASSLPSGDNEQF
TRBD1 TRBJ2-7 TRBV10-3 AISESLGQPSYEQY